The 21 T cell receptor beta chains below come from one sample, sequenced in a study of beta chain features in type 1 diabetes. Every bit of the isolated RNA underwent reverse transcription, so sequencing read expressed TCRB transcripts. Assay: immunoSEQ multiplex PCR; the TCRdb copy retains only in-frame clones and omits some. The table has over 150,000 clones, approximately 8.1% seen once. The sequencing sample was made of central memory CD4+ T cells from blood. These TCRs come from a man aged 18 to 35 in good health.

The gene calls are TRBV30 and TRBJ2-1, with a tentative D call TRBD1 (5 bases). This CDR3 has 16 residues. CDR1 is GTSNPN and CDR2 is SVGIG in the germline V gene (reference sequence). Deletions cut 2 bases from V and 4 bases from J, with 18 bases between. CDR3: CAWSHNRGPKYNEQFF. The CDR3 DNA is TGTGCCTGGAGTCACAATAGGGGCCCCAAGTACAATGAGCAGTTCTTC.

The chain joins TRBV18 to TRBJ1-2; D perhaps matches TRBD1 (6 bases). The germline gives CDR1 KGHSH, CDR2 LQKENI. The V and J ends lost 6 bases and 8 bases respectively, with 25 bases between them. The CDR3 length is 16 residues. CDR3 DNA sequence: TGTGCCAGCTCGTCGAGCCGGGACAAGACTTTAGAGGGCTACACCTTC. Its protein product is CASSSSRDKTLEGYTF.

This clone has more than one count but fewer than ten. This rearrangement joins TRBV9 to TRBJ2-1, with TRBD2 matching 12 bases. This CDR3 is built from 17 residues. The J segment lost 0 bases and the V segment lost 4 bases, leaving 5 bases of the junction unmatched. In germline, CDR1 is SGDLS, CDR2 YYNGEE. The CDR3 DNA sequence: TGTGCCAGCAGCACGAGGACTAGCGGGGCCTCCTACAATGAGCAGTTCTTC. Protein: CASSTRTSGASYNEQFF.

This clone was seen only a few times. The chain couples TRBV7-9 to TRBJ1-5; 7 bases agree with TRBD1. V trimming: 4 bases; J trimming: 6 bases; junction bases outside the gene matches: 6. Germline V gene sequence: CDR1 SEHNR, CDR2 FQNEAQ (reference sequence). The CDR3 extends over 14 amino acids. The CDR3, as DNA: TGTGCCAGCAGCTCGACAGGGACGCTTCAGCCCCAGCATTTT. Protein sequence: CASSSTGTLQPQHF. Based on the CDR3 plus reference TRBV7-9 and TRBJ1-5, the full variable domain is DTGVSQNPRHKITKRGQNVTFRCDPISEHNRLYWYRQTLGQGPEFLTYFQNEAQLEKSRLLSDRFSAERPKGSFSTLEIQRTEQGDSAMYLCASSSTGTLQPQHFGDGTRLSIL.

CDR3 protein: CASSLGLAGGTGELFF. The CDR3 nucleotides are TGCGCCAGCAGCTTGGGACTAGCGGGGGGCACCGGGGAGCTGTTTTTT. This chain connects TRBV5-1 to TRBJ2-2; 13 nucleotides match TRBD2. Per the germline V gene, CDR1 is SGHRS and CDR2 is YFSETQ. The CDR3 length is 16 residues. Trimming cost V 0 bases and J 4 bases; bases outside gene matches: 0.

The chain links TRBV7-2 to TRBJ1-1, with D perhaps matching TRBD1 (6 bases). This CDR3 contains 15 residues. Germline V gene sequence: CDR1 SGHTA, CDR2 FQGNSA. The V and J ends lost 5 bases and 1 base respectively, with 14 bases between them. This CDR3 is CASSPRADRNTEAFF. CDR3 in DNA: TGTGCCAGCAGCCCTAGGGCGGACAGGAACACTGAAGCTTTCTTT. The full variable domain, completed using reference TRBV7-2 and TRBJ1-1, is GAGVSQSPSNKVTEKGKDVELRCDPISGHTALYWYRQSLGQGLEFLIYFQGNSAPDKSGLPSDRFSAERTGGSVSTLTIQRTQQEDSAVYLCASSPRADRNTEAFFGQGTRLTVV.

V and J are TRBV11-2 and TRBJ2-3, with D hard to call. This CDR3 contains 13 residues. CDR1 SGHAT and CDR2 FQNNGV come from the germline V gene. The germline V and J ends were trimmed by 7 bases and 2 bases, with 10 bases remaining between them. The CDR3 DNA sequence: TGTGCCAGCACAACGCTACTCACAGATACGCAGTATTTT. Residues: CASTTLLTDTQYF.

A few counts support this clone. The chain is built from TRBV5-1 and TRBJ2-7; 9 nucleotides match TRBD2. Germline V gene lookup returns CDR1 SGHRS and CDR2 YFSETQ. J gave up 1 base and V 3 bases, and 8 bases lay outside the gene matches. This CDR3 has 16 amino acids. Written as DNA, the CDR3 is TGCGCCAGCAGCTCTCTTCGTAGCGGGGGATCCTACGAGCAGTACTTC. It specifies CASSSLRSGGSYEQYF.

This clone was observed a few times. In DNA form, the CDR3 reads TGCAGTGCGTCCGACAGGGGGGCTTTCTTT. This codes for CSASDRGAFF. This sequence joins TRBV20-1 and TRBJ1-1; the match to TRBD1 covers 9 bases. Per the germline V gene, CDR1 is DFQATT and CDR2 is SNEGSKA (reference sequence). The V gene end was trimmed by 6 bases and the J gene end by 11 bases; junction bases not matched to a gene: 4. The CDR3 contains 10 residues.

The chain is built from TRBV5-1 and TRBJ2-7, with a tentative D call TRBD1 (6 bases). The CDR3 extends over 15 amino acids. The V end was cut by 6 bases, the J end by 3 bases, with 19 bases between. CDR1 and CDR2 from the germline V gene are SGHRS and YFSETQ. CDR3 sequence: CASKIGVSGDYEQYF. Here the CDR3 DNA reads TGCGCCAGCAAGATCGGGGTTTCAGGGGACTACGAGCAGTACTTC.

The chain is built from TRBV11-1 and TRBJ2-2; TRBD1 aligns across 7 bases. V was clipped by 7 bases and J by 0 bases; unmatched bases: 8. This CDR3 is 16 amino acids long. The germline gives CDR1 SGHAT, CDR2 FQDESV (reference sequence). CDR3 region: CASKLRTGANTGELFF. The CDR3 coding sequence is TGTGCCAGCAAACTGAGGACAGGAGCGAACACCGGGGAGCTGTTTTTT.

This chain uses TRBV14 with TRBJ2-5, with D perhaps matching TRBD2 (5 bases). This CDR3 region has 13 residues. Trimming stripped 1 base from V and 9 bases from J, with 12 bases between. Germline CDR1 SGHDN, CDR2 FVKESK. CDR3 sequence reads: CASSQVPQAAQYF. In nucleotides, the CDR3 is TGTGCCAGCAGCCAAGTTCCCCAAGCGGCCCAGTACTTC.

This clone was found many times. V is TRBV29-1 and J is TRBJ2-5; D gene uncertain. V was clipped by 0 bases and J by 7 bases, with 12 bases between them. The germline gives CDR1 SQVTM, CDR2 ANQGSEA. CDR3 length: 13 amino acids. CDR3 bases: TGCAGCGTTGAAGAATGGCAGGATGGGACCCAGTACTTC. Translating gives CSVEEWQDGTQYF.

This clone has a count of ten or more. The genes are TRBV11-2 and TRBJ2-1; no reliable D call. V was clipped by 4 bases and J by 9 bases, with 10 bases between them. CDR1 and CDR2 (germline): SGHAT, FQNNGV. This CDR3 has 12 residues. CDR3 coding DNA: TGTGCCAGCAGCTCGCGGAACGGTGAGCAGTTCTTC. This sequence encodes CASSSRNGEQFF. Combining the CDR3 with reference TRBV11-2 and TRBJ2-1 gives the whole variable domain EAGVAQSPRYKIIEKRQSVAFWCNPISGHATLYWYQQILGQGPKLLIQFQNNGVVDDSQLPKDRFSAERLKGVDSTLKIQPAKLEDSAVYLCASSSRNGEQFFGPGTRLTVL.

This chain uses TRBV7-2 with TRBJ2-7, with TRBD2 as a possible D gene (5 bases). The V and J ends lost 3 bases and 3 bases respectively, with 15 bases between them. Germline V gives CDR1 SGHTA, CDR2 FQGNSA. The CDR3 length is 15 residues. CDR3 protein: CASSFEAGTNYEQYF. CDR3 coding DNA: TGTGCCAGCAGCTTTGAGGCGGGTACGAACTACGAGCAGTACTTC.

The CDR3 protein is CASSLGDRGQNTEAFF. CDR3 DNA: TGCGCCAGCAGCTTGGGGGACAGGGGGCAGAACACTGAAGCTTTCTTT. The chain uses TRBV5-1 and TRBJ1-1, with 12 bases fitting TRBD1. From germline, CDR1 is SGHRS and CDR2 YFSETQ. The CDR3 extends over 16 amino acids. The ends lost 0 bases at V and 1 base at J; junction bases unmatched: 1.

This clone was counted only a few times. This chain uses TRBV29-1 with TRBJ1-1, with TRBD1 as a possible D gene (6 bases). CDR3 size: 12 residues. From germline, CDR1 is SQVTM and CDR2 ANQGSEA. V was pared by 7 bases and J by 11 bases, with 20 bases between. The CDR3 DNA follows: TGCAGCGGCTTGCAGGGGTCGACGGTTGCTTTCTTT. This encodes CSGLQGSTVAFF.

The chain has TRBV4-3 and TRBJ1-1; no clear D gene. Per germline, CDR1 LGHNA and CDR2 YSLEER. This CDR3 is 12 amino acids long. The V and J ends lost 1 base and 11 bases respectively, with 11 bases between them. The CDR3 region is CASSQAEGAAFF. The DNA for the CDR3 is TGCGCCAGCAGCCAAGCGGAGGGAGCGGCTTTCTTT.

This clone was seen only a few times. The J gene is TRBJ2-6, the V gene TRBV27, with TRBD1 as a possible D gene (7 bases). The germline V gene encodes CDR1 MNHEY and CDR2 SMNVEV (reference sequence). This CDR3 contains 16 residues. Trimming took off 4 bases at V and 3 bases at J, with 13 bases between the two ends. The CDR3 bases are TGTGCCAGCAGTTCACCAGGGGGGCTTGGGGCCAACGTCCTGACTTTC. Its translation: CASSSPGGLGANVLTF.

This clone was recorded at least ten times. The J gene is TRBJ2-3, the V gene TRBV7-9, with D unclear. This CDR3 spans 12 amino acids. Trimming shortened V by 2 bases and J by 4 bases, and 4 bases separated the two germline ends. CDR1 SEHNR and CDR2 FQNEAQ come from the germline V gene (reference sequence). The CDR3 loop is CASSLLADTQYF. The CDR3 nucleotides are TGTGCCAGCAGCTTACTAGCAGATACGCAGTATTTT.

This clone was observed at least ten times. The genes are TRBV19 and TRBJ2-1; TRBD1 aligns across 9 bases. The CDR3 runs to 15 residues. Germline lookup yields CDR1 LNHDA and CDR2 SQIVND (reference sequence). V shed 3 bases, J shed 7 bases, and the junction held 7 bases outside the gene matches. The CDR3 DNA sequence: TGTGCCAGTAGTATCAACTACGGGACAGGGAATGAGCAGTTCTTC. Its protein product is CASSINYGTGNEQFF.